These 31 T cell receptor beta chains were sequenced from one sample in a study of human T cells and chemical hapten exposure. Time point: patch test 3, about 24 weeks after DPC sensitization. This sample's treatment: therapeutic diphenylcyclopropenone sensitization with weekly scalp DPC. One entry per CDR3 protein results from TCRdb running MiXCR on the RACE reads. The sample records more than 80,000 distinct CDR3 sequences, about 10% being singletons. The specimen comprised whole blood, sampled in connection with sensitization to the hapten diphenylcyclopropenone (DPC). These receptor sequences come from a woman aged 50 to 65 with alopecia areata. Some clones in this sample may be carry-over from other donors' samples.

The genes are TRBV5-1 and TRBJ1-2; perhaps TRBD1 as D (6 bases). The CDR3 consists of 13 residues. The germline V gene encodes CDR1 SGHRS and CDR2 YFSETQ. Trimming took 0 bases from V and 4 from J, leaving 7 bases between them. The CDR3 region has the DNA TGCGCCAGCAGCTTGGGGACAGCCTATGGCTACACCTTC. Translating it yields CASSLGTAYGYTF.

This clonotype was counted ten times or more. In nucleotides, the CDR3 is TGTGCCAGCAGGGGGACTGGACTAGCGGGAGTTATCTCGGAGACCCAGTACTTC. This encodes CASRGTGLAGVISETQYF. This chain links TRBV28 with TRBJ2-5, with TRBD2 matching 13 bases. CDR1 is MDHEN, CDR2 SYDVKM, per germline. The CDR3 extends over 18 amino acids. With V trimmed by 6 bases and J by 5 bases, 15 bases remained unmatched.

This clonotype appeared many times. The V gene is TRBV5-1, the J gene TRBJ2-1; TRBD2 matches 8 bases. From germline, CDR1 is SGHRS and CDR2 YFSETQ. The CDR3 is made up of 15 amino acids. Losses at the gene ends were 2 bases for V and 8 bases for J; bases not matched to a gene: 9. The DNA of the CDR3 is TGCGCCAGCAGCTTACTGAGCGGGAGAGGCGATGAGCAGTTCTTC. Translating it yields CASSLLSGRGDEQFF.

This clonotype turned up a few times. This rearrangement joins TRBV29-1 to TRBJ2-5; D unclear. V was pared by 4 bases and J by 0 bases, with 6 bases between. The CDR3 extends over 12 amino acids. Germline V gene data show CDR1 as SQVTM and CDR2 as ANQGSEA. The CDR3 sequence: CSVARNQETQYF. In DNA, the CDR3 is TGCAGCGTTGCACGGAACCAAGAGACCCAGTACTTC.

At least ten counts were recorded for this clonotype. The rearrangement uses TRBV7-9 and TRBJ1-5; 7 bases match TRBD1. CDR3 size: 15 residues. Trimming cost V 5 bases and J 3 bases; bases outside gene matches: 7. Germline CDR1 SEHNR, CDR2 FQNEAQ (reference sequence). DNA for the CDR3: TGTGCCAGCAGCCCCGGAGACAGGGCCAATCAGCCCCAGCATTTT. Amino acid sequence: CASSPGDRANQPQHF.

At least ten counts were recorded for this clonotype. The J gene is TRBJ2-2, the V gene TRBV7-8; weak D call: TRBD2 (6 bases). V lost 0 bases and J 4 bases, leaving 12 bases between the germline ends. CDR3 length: 16 amino acids. Germline V CDR1 and CDR2: SGHVS, FQNEAQ. CDR3: CASSLAQGLVTGELFF. CDR3 in DNA: TGTGCCAGCAGCTTAGCCCAGGGACTTGTCACCGGGGAGCTGTTTTTT.

J is TRBJ2-7 and V is TRBV24-1, with 12 bases lining up with TRBD2. V dropped 5 bases and J dropped 2; count of bases not matched to a gene: 6. Germline-derived CDR1 and CDR2 are KGHDR and SFDVKD. This CDR3 has 16 amino acids. CDR3 sequence reads: CATSGILAGGPYEQYF. As DNA, the CDR3 is TGTGCCACCAGTGGTATACTAGCGGGAGGCCCCTACGAGCAGTACTTC.

This clonotype was seen a few times. The gene calls are TRBV9 and TRBJ2-6; maybe TRBD1 (6 bases). Trimming cost V 0 bases and J 4 bases, with 8 bases left between them. Germline CDR1 and CDR2: SGDLS and YYNGEE. The CDR3 has 15 amino acids. CDR3 sequence reads: CASSVVGAGANVLTF. The CDR3 coding sequence is TGTGCCAGCAGCGTAGTGGGGGCCGGGGCCAACGTCCTGACTTTC. The variable domain in full, completed from reference TRBV9 and TRBJ2-6, reads DSGVTQTPKHLITATGQRVTLRCSPRSGDLSVYWYQQSLDQGLQFLIQYYNGEERAKGNILERFSAQQFPDLHSELNLSSLELGDSALYFCASSVVGAGANVLTFGAGSRLTVL.

This clonotype was counted ten times or more. The chain is built from TRBV29-1 and TRBJ2-3; D is unclear. The CDR3 length is 12 residues. Trimming cost V 2 bases and J 2 bases, with 5 bases left between them. The germline V gene has CDR1 SQVTM and CDR2 ANQGSEA. CDR3 loop: CSVERATDTQYF. The CDR3 DNA is TGCAGCGTTGAAAGGGCCACAGATACGCAGTATTTT.

Note on this clonotype: One base away lies a much larger clone, so this may be a sequencing read error. The DNA of the CDR3 is TGTACCAGCAGCGTAAGCACAGGGAAAGAGACCCAGTACTTC. This gives the protein CTSSVSTGKETQYF. The chain couples TRBV9 to TRBJ2-5; tentatively, D is TRBD1 (6 bases). This CDR3 region has 14 residues. Germline V gives CDR1 SGDLS, CDR2 YYNGEE.

The sample holds many counts of this clonotype. The chain carries TRBV19 and TRBJ1-5; TRBD1 matches 9 bases. The ends lost 11 bases at V and 6 bases at J; junction bases unmatched: 8. Germline CDR1 reads LNHDA; CDR2 reads SQIVND (reference sequence). This CDR3 spans 13 amino acids. DNA of the CDR3: TGTGCCTGTCAGGGACAGGGTAGTCAGCCCCAGCATTTT. The encoded protein is CACQGQGSQPQHF. Full variable domain (rest looked up from reference TRBV19 and TRBJ1-5): DGGITQSPKYLFRKEGQNVTLSCEQNLNHDAMYWYRQDPGQGLRLIYYSQIVNDFQKGDIAEGYSVSREKKESFPLTVTSAQKNPTAFYLCACQGQGSQPQHFGDGTRLSIL.

The table lists this clonotype with a few counts. The chain carries TRBV11-2 and TRBJ2-1; a possible D gene is TRBD1 (6 bases). The CDR3 is 15 residues long. Germline CDR1 and CDR2: SGHAT and FQNNGV. Trimming shortened V by 5 bases and J by 10 bases, and 21 bases separated the two germline ends. Here the CDR3 reads CASSHRAAQTGEQFF. The CDR3 DNA reads TGTGCCAGCAGCCACAGGGCGGCGCAGACCGGAGAGCAGTTCTTC.

This clonotype was observed at least ten times. This chain joins TRBV18 and TRBJ2-3; 13 bases map to TRBD2. Germline assignment: CDR1 KGHSH and CDR2 LQKENI. The V segment lost 6 bases and the J segment 0 bases; nucleotides outside the gene matches: 6. The CDR3 runs to 17 residues. DNA for the CDR3: TGTGCCAGCTCCCGCCGGACTAGCGGGAGTAGCACAGATACGCAGTATTTT. This translates into CASSRRTSGSSTDTQYF.

This sequence joins TRBV18 and TRBJ2-2, with no clear D. Germline V gene data show CDR1 as KGHSH and CDR2 as LQKENI. Trimming shortened V by 2 bases and J by 7 bases, and 11 bases separated the two germline ends. CDR3 length equals 14 residues. CDR3 DNA: TGTGCCAGCTCACCAGAGTCCCAGGTCGGGGAGCTGTTTTTT. As protein: CASSPESQVGELFF.

In this sample, this clonotype turned up a few times. The CDR3 here is CASSSGAMYEQYF. The CDR3 bases are TGTGCCAGCAGCAGCGGGGCTATGTACGAGCAGTACTTC. V is TRBV28 and J is TRBJ2-7; 7 positions agree with TRBD2. The CDR3 extends over 13 amino acids. Germline V gene data show CDR1 as MDHEN and CDR2 as SYDVKM. J gave up 4 bases and V 6 bases, and 6 bases lay outside the gene matches.

This clonotype appeared a few times. The CDR3 DNA sequence: TGTGCCAGCACCAACGGACTAGCGGGAAGTAATGAGCAGTTCTTC. Translation: CASTNGLAGSNEQFF. The chain carries TRBV6-2 or TRBV6-3 and TRBJ2-1; TRBD2 aligns across 12 bases. The CDR3 is 15 amino acids. V gave up 7 bases and J gave up 7 bases; unmatched junction bases: 8. The germline gives CDR1 MNHEY, CDR2 SVGEGT.

This clonotype was seen many times. The genes are TRBV3-1 and TRBJ2-7; the D gene is possibly TRBD2 (6 bases). Trimming removed 4 bases at V and 3 bases at J, with 25 bases between. The CDR3 has 18 residues. CDR1 and CDR2 from the germline V gene are LGHDT and YNNKEL (reference sequence). The CDR3 sequence is CASSPRGLNSREYYEQYF. CDR3 nucleotide sequence: TGTGCCAGCAGCCCGAGGGGACTCAACTCCAGGGAGTACTACGAGCAGTACTTC.

The chain combines TRBV6-9 with TRBJ2-5, with 7 positions matching TRBD1. The ends lost 5 bases at V and 10 bases at J; junction bases unmatched: 19. The CDR3 totals 16 residues. Germline CDR1 reads MNHGY; CDR2 reads SVAAGI. Written as DNA, the CDR3 is TGTGCCAGCAGTGAGTCGGACAGGAAGAGAAGAGACGGCCAGTACTTC. Protein product: CASSESDRKRRDGQYF.

This clonotype was counted only a few times. The rearrangement joins TRBV30 to TRBJ2-1; no reliable D call. Per the germline V gene, CDR1 is GTSNPN and CDR2 is SVGIG (reference sequence). V was clipped by 0 bases and J by 0 bases, with 15 bases between them. CDR3 length: 17 residues. In DNA form, the CDR3 reads TGTGCCTGGAGTGTAAGAACCTTTAGAGGCTCCTACAATGAGCAGTTCTTC. It is translated as CAWSVRTFRGSYNEQFF.

This clonotype was observed many times. The chain is built from TRBV29-1 and TRBJ2-7; D not certain. V lost 6 bases and J lost 6, with 18 bases in between. In germline, CDR1 is SQVTM, CDR2 ANQGSEA. The CDR3 extends over 13 amino acids. CDR3 protein: CSVRTPGPLEQYF. CDR3 bases: TGCAGCGTCCGGACCCCTGGCCCCCTCGAGCAGTACTTC.

This clonotype has only a few counts. The chain employs TRBV27 and TRBJ2-7; no clear D gene. V lost 5 bases and J 4 bases, leaving 12 bases between the germline ends. Germline V gene sequence: CDR1 MNHEY, CDR2 SMNVEV (reference sequence). CDR3 size: 13 residues. CDR3 in DNA: TGTGCCAGCAGTCCAGCAGGACCTTACGAGCAGTACTTC. Protein: CASSPAGPYEQYF.

The J gene is TRBJ1-4, the V gene TRBV30, with TRBD1 identical over 8 bases. Per germline, CDR1 GTSNPN and CDR2 SVGIG (reference sequence). The CDR3 consists of 18 residues. V lost 2 bases, J lost 1 base, and 12 bases stayed unmatched. The CDR3 is CAWSPIGDTGGTNEKLFF. The CDR3 nucleotides read TGTGCCTGGAGTCCTATCGGCGACACAGGGGGAACTAATGAAAAACTGTTTTTT.

In this sample, this clonotype turned up many times. The chain carries TRBV29-1 and TRBJ2-1, with D possibly being TRBD1 or TRBD2 (5 bases each). V lost 6 bases and J 7 bases, leaving 16 bases between the germline ends. The CDR3 is made up of 13 amino acids. From germline, CDR1 is SQVTM and CDR2 ANQGSEA. The CDR3 spells CSVGAKRLNEQFF. In nucleotides, the CDR3 is TGCAGCGTCGGGGCAAAACGTTTAAATGAGCAGTTCTTC.

This rearrangement joins TRBV21-1 to TRBJ2-5; the table's D gene call, TRBD2, was not cross checked with the DNA. TRBV21-1 has pseudogene status. This CDR3 has 16 amino acids. As DNA, the CDR3 is TGTGCCAGCAGCACGCGCGGGAGGACCCCAGTAGAGACCCAGTACTTC. Translation: CASSTRGRTPVETQYF.

In this sample, this clonotype turned up a few times. The chain carries TRBV7-2 and TRBJ2-1; TRBD2 matches at 16 bases. The germline CDR1 and CDR2 sequences are SGHTA and FQGNSA. V was clipped by 6 bases and J by 0 bases; unmatched bases: 11. The CDR3 is 20 amino acids. The CDR3 DNA follows: TGTGCCAGCAGTCAAGGGACTAGCGGGAGGGCACTCCTCTCCTACAATGAGCAGTTCTTC. It is translated as CASSQGTSGRALLSYNEQFF.

J is TRBJ1-5 and V is TRBV19; D may be TRBD1 (5 bases). The CDR3 sequence is 15 residues long. Trimming took 5 bases from V and 2 from J, leaving 13 bases between them. The germline V gene has CDR1 LNHDA and CDR2 SQIVND (reference sequence). The CDR3 DNA is TGTGCCAGTAGTGGGGGGACGATTGGCAATCAGCCCCAGCATTTT. Amino acids: CASSGGTIGNQPQHF.

A few counts support this clonotype. This rearrangement joins TRBV18 to TRBJ2-1, with D tentatively TRBD2 (5 bases). The germline CDR1 and CDR2 sequences are KGHSH and LQKENI. The CDR3 length is 16 residues. V shed 3 bases and J shed 0 bases, with 12 bases lying between them. The CDR3 DNA reads as TGTGCCAGCTCACCCCAAGGCGGAGGCTCCTACAATGAGCAGTTCTTC. Translation: CASSPQGGGSYNEQFF.

The rearrangement links TRBV5-1 to TRBJ1-5, with TRBD1 matching 7 bases. J lost 9 bases, V lost 0 bases, and 6 bases had no gene match. The CDR3 contains 14 residues. The germline V gene has CDR1 SGHRS and CDR2 YFSETQ. CDR3 in DNA: TGCGCCAGCAGCTTGGACGGGACAGATCGGCCCCAGCATTTT. Its translation is CASSLDGTDRPQHF.

The sample holds many counts of this clonotype. The chain carries TRBV19 and TRBJ2-2; D perhaps matches TRBD2 (6 bases). Looked up from germline, CDR1 is LNHDA and CDR2 is SQIVND (reference sequence). This CDR3 comprises 14 residues. The V and J ends lost 7 bases and 2 bases respectively, with 11 bases between them. CDR3 nucleotides: TGTGCCAGTAAAGGGCGGGGAAACACCGGGGAGCTGTTTTTT. Translation: CASKGRGNTGELFF.

The rearrangement joins TRBV19 to TRBJ2-2; D not resolved. V was shortened by 4 bases and J by 3 bases, with 12 bases between the two germline ends. The CDR3 totals 15 residues. Germline V gene data show CDR1 as LNHDA and CDR2 as SQIVND (reference sequence). In DNA form, the CDR3 reads TGTGCCAGTAGTAGGCCCTTAGGAGACACCGGGGAGCTGTTTTTT. Residues: CASSRPLGDTGELFF.

The chain has TRBV6-5 and TRBJ2-3; D may correspond to TRBD1 or TRBD2 (5 bases each). The V gene lost 4 bases and the J gene lost 4 bases, with 15 bases spanning the gap. Germline V gene sequence: CDR1 MNHEY, CDR2 SVGAGI. The length of the CDR3 is 15 residues. DNA for the CDR3: TGTGCCAGCAGTTCTGACGGGACCCCGCCAGATACGCAGTATTTT. It yields the protein CASSSDGTPPDTQYF.